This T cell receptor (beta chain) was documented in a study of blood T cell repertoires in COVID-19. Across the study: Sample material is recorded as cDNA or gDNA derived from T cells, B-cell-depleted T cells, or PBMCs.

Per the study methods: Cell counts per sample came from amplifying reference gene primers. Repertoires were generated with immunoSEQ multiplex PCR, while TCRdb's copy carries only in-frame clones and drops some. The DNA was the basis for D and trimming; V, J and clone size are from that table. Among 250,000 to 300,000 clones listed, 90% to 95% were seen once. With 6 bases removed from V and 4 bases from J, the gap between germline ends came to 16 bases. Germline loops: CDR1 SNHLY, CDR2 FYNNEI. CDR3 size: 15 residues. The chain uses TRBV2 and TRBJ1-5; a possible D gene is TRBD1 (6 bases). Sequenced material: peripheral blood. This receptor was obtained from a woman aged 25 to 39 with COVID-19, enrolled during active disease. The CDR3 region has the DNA TGTGCCAGCAGACACAGGGATTTAGGGAATCAGCCCCAGCATTTT. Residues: CASRHRDLGNQPQHF.